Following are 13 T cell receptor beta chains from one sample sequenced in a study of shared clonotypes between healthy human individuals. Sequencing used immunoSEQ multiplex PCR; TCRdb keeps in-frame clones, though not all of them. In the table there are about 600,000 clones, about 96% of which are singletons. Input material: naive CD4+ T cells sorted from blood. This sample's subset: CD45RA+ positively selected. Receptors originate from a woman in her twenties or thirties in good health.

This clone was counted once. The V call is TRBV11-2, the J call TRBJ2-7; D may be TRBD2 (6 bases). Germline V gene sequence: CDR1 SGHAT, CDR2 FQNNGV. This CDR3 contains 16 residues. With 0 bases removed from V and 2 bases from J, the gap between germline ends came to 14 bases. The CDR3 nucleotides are TGTGCCAGCAGCTTAGATCTCAAGCGGGCCACCTACGAGCAGTACTTC. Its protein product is CASSLDLKRATYEQYF. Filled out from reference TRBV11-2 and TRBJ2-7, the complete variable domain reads EAGVAQSPRYKIIEKRQSVAFWCNPISGHATLYWYQQILGQGPKLLIQFQNNGVVDDSQLPKDRFSAERLKGVDSTLKIQPAKLEDSAVYLCASSLDLKRATYEQYFGPGTRLTVT.

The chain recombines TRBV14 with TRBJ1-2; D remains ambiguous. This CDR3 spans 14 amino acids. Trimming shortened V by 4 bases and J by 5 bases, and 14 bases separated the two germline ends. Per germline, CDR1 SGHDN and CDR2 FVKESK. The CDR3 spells CASSPGGNWYGYTF. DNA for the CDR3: TGTGCCAGCAGCCCAGGAGGTAACTGGTATGGCTACACCTTC.

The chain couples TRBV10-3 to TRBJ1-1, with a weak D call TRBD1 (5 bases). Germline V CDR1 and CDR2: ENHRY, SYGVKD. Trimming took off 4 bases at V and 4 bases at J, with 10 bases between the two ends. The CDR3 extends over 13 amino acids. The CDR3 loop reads CAISGPGGTEAFF. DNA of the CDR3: TGTGCCATCAGTGGCCCGGGGGGCACTGAAGCTTTCTTT.

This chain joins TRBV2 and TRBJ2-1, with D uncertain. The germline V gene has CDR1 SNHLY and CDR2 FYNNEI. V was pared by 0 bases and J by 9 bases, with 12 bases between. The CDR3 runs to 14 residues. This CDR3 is CASSEALPLGEQFF. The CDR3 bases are TGTGCCAGCAGTGAAGCGCTCCCCCTAGGTGAGCAGTTCTTC.

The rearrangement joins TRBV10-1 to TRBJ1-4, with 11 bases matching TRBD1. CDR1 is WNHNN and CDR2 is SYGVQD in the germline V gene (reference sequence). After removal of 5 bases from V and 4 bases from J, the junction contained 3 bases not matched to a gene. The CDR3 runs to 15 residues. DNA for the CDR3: TGCGCCAGCAGTTGGACAGGGGGCAATAATGAAAAACTGTTTTTT. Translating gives CASSWTGGNNEKLFF.

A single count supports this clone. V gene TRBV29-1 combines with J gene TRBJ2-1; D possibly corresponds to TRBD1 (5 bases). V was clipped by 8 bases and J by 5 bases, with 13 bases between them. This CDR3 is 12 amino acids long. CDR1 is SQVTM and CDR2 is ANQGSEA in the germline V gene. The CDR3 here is CSLSTGNNEQFF. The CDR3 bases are TGCAGCCTATCAACAGGAAACAATGAGCAGTTCTTC.

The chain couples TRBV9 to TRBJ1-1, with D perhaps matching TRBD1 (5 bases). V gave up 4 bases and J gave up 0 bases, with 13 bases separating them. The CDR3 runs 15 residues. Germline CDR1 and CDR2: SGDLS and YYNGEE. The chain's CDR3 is CASSLWTNLNTEAFF. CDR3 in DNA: TGTGCCAGCAGCCTTTGGACAAACTTGAACACTGAAGCTTTCTTT.

CDR3 sequence (DNA): TGTGCCAGTACGACAGGTAGCCAGCCCCAGCATTTT. Its translation is CASTTGSQPQHF. V and J are TRBV19 and TRBJ1-5, with D possibly being TRBD1 (6 bases). Between the trimmed V and J ends, which lost 7 bases and 7 bases, there was a span of 11 bases. The CDR3 runs 12 residues. Germline V CDR1 and CDR2: LNHDA, SQIVND (reference sequence). The complete variable domain, with remaining parts taken from reference TRBV19 and TRBJ1-5, reads DGGITQSPKYLFRKEGQNVTLSCEQNLNHDAMYWYRQDPGQGLRLIYYSQIVNDFQKGDIAEGYSVSREKKESFPLTVTSAQKNPTAFYLCASTTGSQPQHFGDGTRLSIL.

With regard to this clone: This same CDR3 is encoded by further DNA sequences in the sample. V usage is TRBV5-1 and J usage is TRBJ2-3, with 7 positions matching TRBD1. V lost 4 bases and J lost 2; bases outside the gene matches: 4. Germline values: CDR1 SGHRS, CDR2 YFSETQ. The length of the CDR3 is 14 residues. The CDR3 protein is CASSLGQSTDTQYF. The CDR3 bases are TGCGCCAGCAGCCTGGGACAGTCCACAGATACGCAGTATTTT.

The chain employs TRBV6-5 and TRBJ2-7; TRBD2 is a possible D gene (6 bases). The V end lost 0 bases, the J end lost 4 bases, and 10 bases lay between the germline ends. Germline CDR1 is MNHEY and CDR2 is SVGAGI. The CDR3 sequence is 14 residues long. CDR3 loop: CASSYSAGGYEQYF. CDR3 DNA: TGTGCCAGCAGTTACTCGGCCGGGGGATACGAGCAGTACTTC.

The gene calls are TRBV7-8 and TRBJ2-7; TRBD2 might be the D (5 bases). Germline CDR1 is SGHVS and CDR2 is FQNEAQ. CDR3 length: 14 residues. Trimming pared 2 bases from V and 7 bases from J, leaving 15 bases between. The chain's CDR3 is CASSLRISVDEQYF. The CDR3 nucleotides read TGTGCCAGCAGCTTAAGGATTAGCGTCGATGAGCAGTACTTC. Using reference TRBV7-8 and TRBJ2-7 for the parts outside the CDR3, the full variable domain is GAGVSQSPRYKVAKRGQDVALRCDPISGHVSLFWYQQALGQGPEFLTYFQNEAQLDKSGLPSDRFFAERPEGSVSTLKIQRTQQEDSAVYLCASSLRISVDEQYFGPGTRLTVT.

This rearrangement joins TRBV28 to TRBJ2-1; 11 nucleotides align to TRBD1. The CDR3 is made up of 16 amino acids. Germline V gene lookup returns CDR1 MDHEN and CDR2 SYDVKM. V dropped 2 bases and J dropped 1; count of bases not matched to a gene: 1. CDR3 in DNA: TGTGCCAGCAGTTTAGGGACAGGGGGTTCCTACAATGAGCAGTTCTTC. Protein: CASSLGTGGSYNEQFF. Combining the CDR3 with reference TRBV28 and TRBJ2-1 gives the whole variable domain DVKVTQSSRYLVKRTGEKVFLECVQDMDHENMFWYRQDPGLGLRLIYFSYDVKMKEKGDIPEGYSVSREKKERFSLILESASTNQTSMYLCASSLGTGGSYNEQFFGPGTRLTVL.

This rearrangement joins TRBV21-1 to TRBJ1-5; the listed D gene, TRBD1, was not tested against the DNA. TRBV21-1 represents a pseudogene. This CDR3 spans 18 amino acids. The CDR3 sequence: CASSRGKTGAPRNQPQHF. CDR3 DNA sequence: TGTGCCAGCAGCAGGGGGAAAACAGGGGCGCCCCGGAATCAGCCCCAGCATTTT.